The 20 T cell receptor beta chains given below trace back to one sample, sequenced in a study of beta chain features in type 1 diabetes (dated by TCRdb to the late 2010s). Library method: the immunoSEQ multiplex PCR assay. All of the isolated RNA was reverse transcribed with the High Capacity cDNA Reverse Transcription Kit, so expressed TCRB transcripts were sequenced. TCRdb provides this immuneACCESS table in a form limited to in-frame rearrangements. Some clones are lacking; in checked studies, under half of them reflect an unresolved V gene, and why the rest are absent is not known. For this sample there are about 170,000 clones; over 6% appear just once. The leading ten clones occupy roughly 0.5% of the sample. Findings and caveats that apply to the study as a whole: A moderate but significant shortening of TCRB CDR3 length was observed in type 1 diabetes patients in all four CD4+ subsets.

Their antigen targets remain unknown. Sequencing was done on a sample of central memory CD4+ T cells from blood. Every receptor here comes from a man younger than 30 with type 1 diabetes.

The V and J genes are TRBV27 and TRBJ2-1; D possibly corresponds to TRBD2 (5 bases). The germline gives CDR1 MNHEY, CDR2 SMNVEV (reference sequence). Trimming left V 6 bases short and J 6 bases short, with 15 bases between. This CDR3 has 14 residues. This chain's CDR3 is CASSPSSLVNEQFF. In nucleotides, the CDR3 is TGTGCCAGCAGCCCCTCCTCACTAGTCAATGAGCAGTTCTTC.

The CDR3 bases are TGTGCGAGTAGAAGACAGGGGTCCTACGAGCAGTACTTC. It is translated as CASRRQGSYEQYF. The chain has TRBV28 and TRBJ2-7, with 8 nucleotides matching TRBD1. The CDR3 length is 13 residues. The germline CDR1 and CDR2 sequences are MDHEN and SYDVKM.

There are a few counts of this clone. The V gene is TRBV20-1, the J gene TRBJ2-3; tentatively, D is TRBD2 (5 bases). CDR1 and CDR2 from the germline V gene are DFQATT and SNEGSKA (reference sequence). The CDR3 is 10 amino acids. The CDR3 reads CALDSDTQYF. The CDR3 region has the DNA TGCGCACTAGATTCAGATACGCAGTATTTT.

The chain uses TRBV28 and TRBJ2-7; D is possibly TRBD1 (6 bases). V was clipped by 7 bases and J by 2 bases, with 15 bases between them. CDR1 is MDHEN and CDR2 is SYDVKM in the germline V gene. The CDR3 has 14 residues. This chain's CDR3 is CASTTQGLPYEQYF. In DNA form, the CDR3 reads TGTGCCAGCACCACACAGGGCTTGCCCTACGAGCAGTACTTC.

This clone was observed a handful of times. The chain recombines TRBV27 with TRBJ2-7, with 12 bases identical to TRBD1. V lost 5 bases and J lost 11; bases outside the gene matches: 10. The CDR3 spans 14 residues. The germline CDR1 and CDR2 sequences are MNHEY and SMNVEV (reference sequence). The CDR3 loop is CASSPIGTGGLEYF. The CDR3 DNA reads TGTGCCAGCAGTCCGATCGGGACAGGGGGCCTCGAGTACTTC.

This clone was counted a few times. V and J are TRBV15 and TRBJ2-5, with TRBD2 identical over 7 bases. The V and J ends lost 0 bases and 0 bases, in that order; junction bases with no gene match: 4. Germline V lookup: CDR1 LNHNV, CDR2 YYDKDF (reference sequence). The CDR3 length is 16 residues. CDR3 coding DNA: TGTGCCACCAGCAGAGACGGAGCGGGATACCAAGAGACCCAGTACTTC. This gives the protein CATSRDGAGYQETQYF.

V usage is TRBV4-2 and J usage is TRBJ2-1; 8 bases align to TRBD1. Germline V gene sequence: CDR1 LGHNA, CDR2 YNFKEQ. V lost 1 base to trimming and J lost 3 bases; unmatched junction nucleotides: 5. CDR3 size: 16 residues. Here the CDR3 reads CASSQGDRTYYNEQFF. The CDR3 DNA sequence: TGTGCCAGCAGCCAAGGGGACAGGACTTACTACAATGAGCAGTTCTTC.

At least ten counts were recorded for this clone. The junction and the germline gene differ at one end; a read error may be behind it. V and J are TRBV29-1 and TRBJ2-5; 9 nucleotides line up with TRBD2. Germline V gives CDR1 SQVTM, CDR2 ANQGSEA. The CDR3 length is 12 residues. The CDR3 loop is CSVRRAGTSNDF. CDR3 coding DNA: TGCAGCGTCCGACGCGCCGGGACTAGCAACGACTTC.

This chain joins TRBV7-9 and TRBJ2-7, with TRBD2 matching over 7 bases. The junction had 9 bases not matched to a gene; V was cut back by 1 base and J by 6 bases. The CDR3 consists of 15 residues. From germline, CDR1 is SEHNR and CDR2 FQNEAQ (reference sequence). DNA for the CDR3: TGTGCCAGCAGCTTAGTGAGTGGGGGGGTTTCCGAGCAGTACTTC. It encodes CASSLVSGGVSEQYF. The whole variable domain, filled in from reference TRBV7-9 and TRBJ2-7, reads DTGVSQNPRHKITKRGQNVTFRCDPISEHNRLYWYRQTLGQGPEFLTYFQNEAQLEKSRLLSDRFSAERPKGSFSTLEIQRTEQGDSAMYLCASSLVSGGVSEQYFGPGTRLTVT.

This clone showed up just a few times. The chain carries TRBV6-5 and TRBJ2-7; 9 bases are shared with TRBD2. Trimming at V came to 4 bases and at J to 2 bases, leaving 9 bases not matched to a gene. The CDR3 is made up of 16 amino acids. The V gene's germline CDR1 is MNHEY and CDR2 SVGAGI. CDR3 nucleotide sequence: TGTGCCAGCAGTTCTAAACCTAGCGGGATAACCTACGAGCAGTACTTC. Encoded protein: CASSSKPSGITYEQYF.

J is TRBJ2-3 and V is TRBV7-2, with 7 bases lining up with TRBD2. Germline CDR1 SGHTA, CDR2 FQGNSA. V was clipped by 2 bases and J by 6 bases; unmatched bases: 5. CDR3 length equals 14 residues. CDR3 nucleotides: TGTGCCAGCAGCTTAACCTATAGCGGGGATACGCAGTATTTT. This sequence encodes CASSLTYSGDTQYF.

The rearrangement links TRBV29-1 to TRBJ1-5; D is ambiguous. Germline V lookup: CDR1 SQVTM, CDR2 ANQGSEA. V shed 2 bases and J shed 6 bases, with 23 bases lying between them. The CDR3 contains 17 residues. The CDR3: CSVEPACHSKDGQPQHF. CDR3 nucleotides: TGCAGCGTTGAACCCGCCTGTCACAGTAAGGATGGTCAGCCCCAGCATTTT.

Only a few counts were recorded for this clone. V and J are TRBV7-2 and TRBJ1-5; D gene ambiguous. The CDR3 is made up of 13 amino acids. The V end lost 2 bases, the J end lost 3 bases, and 5 bases lay between the germline ends. Germline-derived CDR1 and CDR2 are SGHTA and FQGNSA. CDR3 sequence (DNA): TGTGCCAGCAGCTTACCCTACAATCAGCCCCAGCATTTT. It yields the protein CASSLPYNQPQHF.

This clone came up many times. The rearrangement uses TRBV28 and TRBJ1-6; 8 nucleotides agree with TRBD1. J was trimmed by 6 bases and V by 4 bases; bases with no gene match: 8. Germline V gene sequence: CDR1 MDHEN, CDR2 SYDVKM. The length of the CDR3 is 16 residues. The DNA of the CDR3 is TGTGCCAGCAGTTCGGGACAGGTTAAGAGTAATTCACCCCTCCACTTT. It specifies CASSSGQVKSNSPLHF. Variable domain in full (rest from reference TRBV28 and TRBJ1-6): DVKVTQSSRYLVKRTGEKVFLECVQDMDHENMFWYRQDPGLGLRLIYFSYDVKMKEKGDIPEGYSVSREKKERFSLILESASTNQTSMYLCASSSGQVKSNSPLHFGNGTRLTVT.

This clone occurred a few times. The chain couples TRBV5-4 to TRBJ2-5; 13 bases align to TRBD2. The germline gives CDR1 SGHNT, CDR2 YYREEE (reference sequence). The CDR3 spans 16 residues. V was clipped by 4 bases and J by 5 bases; unmatched bases: 8. In DNA, the CDR3 is TGTGCCAGCAGCCCGACTAGCGGGGGGACCGGGGAGACCCAGTACTTC. It specifies CASSPTSGGTGETQYF. The full variable domain, in which reference TRBV5-4 and TRBJ2-5 provide the parts outside the CDR3, is ETGVTQSPTHLIKTRGQQVTLRCSSQSGHNTVSWYQQALGQGPQFIFQYYREEENGRGNFPPRFSGLQFPNYSSELNVNALELDDSALYLCASSPTSGGTGETQYFGPGTRLLVL.

This clone has just a few counts. The chain uses TRBV27 and TRBJ2-7, with 12 bases identical to TRBD1. The length of the CDR3 is 16 residues. From germline, CDR1 is MNHEY and CDR2 SMNVEV (reference sequence). The J segment lost 7 bases and the V segment lost 2 bases, leaving 9 bases of the junction unmatched. The CDR3 sequence is CASSLTTGTGGYEQYF. The CDR3 region has the DNA TGTGCCAGCAGTTTAACTACCGGGACAGGGGGCTATGAGCAGTACTTC.

The genes are TRBV5-6 and TRBJ2-2; TRBD2 matches at 13 bases. Looked up from germline, CDR1 is SGHDT and CDR2 is YYEEEE. V gave up 4 bases and J gave up 4 bases; unmatched junction bases: 4. The CDR3 runs to 16 residues. The CDR3 DNA reads as TGTGCCAGCAGCCTAAGACTAGCGGGGGGCACCGGGGAGCTGTTTTTT. It encodes CASSLRLAGGTGELFF.

V usage is TRBV15 and J usage is TRBJ1-1; possible D gene TRBD1, 5 bases. The CDR3 consists of 14 residues. V shed 0 bases and J shed 1 base, with 6 bases lying between them. Germline-derived CDR1 and CDR2 are LNHNV and YYDKDF (reference sequence). The CDR3 region has the DNA TGTGCCACCAGCAGAGACGGGGGGAACACTGAAGCTTTCTTT. This encodes CATSRDGGNTEAFF.

This clone was observed a few times. The CDR3 loop reads CASSLSLSGTQYF. CDR3 bases: TGCGCCAGCAGCTTGAGCTTGTCGGGTACGCAGTATTTT. This chain links TRBV5-1 with TRBJ2-3; no reliable D call. Looked up from germline, CDR1 is SGHRS and CDR2 is YFSETQ. Trimming left V 1 base short and J 8 bases short, with 11 bases between. The CDR3 spans 13 residues.

A few counts support this clone. The V and J genes are TRBV28 and TRBJ1-1; D is undetermined. The V end was cut by 4 bases, the J end by 7 bases, with 10 bases between. CDR1 and CDR2 (germline): MDHEN, SYDVKM. This CDR3 is 12 amino acids long. The CDR3 region is CASSSPRREAFF. In nucleotides, the CDR3 is TGTGCCAGCAGTTCCCCCCGTCGTGAAGCTTTCTTT.